One and the same sample provided the 25 T cell receptor beta chains below, sequenced in a study of blood T cell repertoires in COVID-19. Clones were read by immunoSEQ multiplex PCR, and TCRdb kept only the in-frame ones, dropping some. Of about 78,000 clones in the sample, around nine tenths were seen once. The specimen was peripheral blood. These TCRs come from a man aged 45-60 years with active or convalescent COVID-19.

This clone came up once. This sequence joins TRBV11-2 and TRBJ2-1; maybe TRBD1 (5 bases). The CDR3 contains 12 residues. CDR1 and CDR2 (germline): SGHAT, FQNNGV. Trimming left V 2 bases short and J 8 bases short, with 7 bases between. CDR3 sequence: CASSLQGYEQFF. CDR3 DNA: TGTGCCAGCAGCTTACAGGGCTATGAGCAGTTCTTC.

The chain links TRBV4-2 to TRBJ2-7; 7 nucleotides align to TRBD1. Unmatched junction bases numbered 8, after V lost 0 bases and J lost 3 bases. Germline V gives CDR1 LGHNA, CDR2 YNFKEQ. The CDR3 is made up of 16 amino acids. CDR3 sequence reads: CASSQDSDTGVYEQYF. The CDR3 DNA reads TGTGCCAGCAGCCAAGATTCTGACACAGGGGTCTACGAGCAGTACTTC.

This rearrangement joins TRBV5-1 to TRBJ1-1, with 10 bases fitting TRBD1. Unmatched junction bases numbered 17, after V lost 0 bases and J lost 0 bases. The CDR3 totals 21 residues. Germline V CDR1 and CDR2: SGHRS, YFSETQ. The CDR3 bases are TGCGCCAGCAGCTTGGGCCCGGGACAGGGGATCGACGGAAGTATGAACACTGAAGCTTTCTTT. Translating gives CASSLGPGQGIDGSMNTEAFF.

The rearrangement uses TRBV7-2 and TRBJ2-5; TRBD2 agrees at 10 bases. V was clipped by 2 bases and J by 4 bases; unmatched bases: 7. CDR3 length: 16 residues. Germline loops: CDR1 SGHTA, CDR2 FQGNSA. CDR3 residues: CASSLRLAGARETQYF. In DNA, the CDR3 is TGTGCCAGCAGCTTAAGGCTAGCGGGGGCGCGAGAGACCCAGTACTTC.

The rearrangement joins TRBV6-6 to TRBJ2-7; weak D call: TRBD2 (5 bases). Germline CDR1 MNHNY, CDR2 SVGAGI (reference sequence). The V gene lost 8 bases and the J gene lost 6 bases, with 17 bases spanning the gap. The CDR3 is 13 residues long. This chain's CDR3 is CASRDSSIGEQYV. The CDR3 nucleotides are TGTGCCAGCCGGGATTCAAGTATAGGCGAGCAGTACGTC.

This sequence joins TRBV7-9 and TRBJ2-5, with TRBD1 identical over 7 bases. This CDR3 has 14 residues. Germline CDR1 is SEHNR and CDR2 is FQNEAQ (reference sequence). With 5 bases clipped from V and 2 bases from J, the junction kept 5 bases outside the gene matches. CDR3 amino acids: CASSLPGQQETQYF. For the CDR3, the DNA is TGTGCCAGCAGCCTACCGGGACAGCAAGAGACCCAGTACTTC.

This clone appeared once. The chain employs TRBV28 and TRBJ1-5; 7 bases line up with TRBD1. The V gene end was trimmed by 4 bases and the J gene end by 6 bases; junction bases not matched to a gene: 6. The length of the CDR3 is 14 residues. The germline gives CDR1 MDHEN, CDR2 SYDVKM. CDR3 nucleotides: TGTGCCAGCAGTTCTGGACAGGTGGGTCAGCCCCAGCATTTT. Its protein is CASSSGQVGQPQHF.

This clone has more than one count but fewer than ten. The chain is built from TRBV19 and TRBJ1-2; possibly TRBD1 for D (5 bases). The CDR3 sequence is 16 residues long. Germline CDR1 LNHDA, CDR2 SQIVND (reference sequence). Trimming shortened V by 3 bases and J by 7 bases, and 21 bases separated the two germline ends. DNA of the CDR3: TGTGCCAGTAGTATGTCATCCCAGGGCAGGTCCTCTGGCTACACCTTC. Translating gives CASSMSSQGRSSGYTF.

V gene TRBV7-9 combines with J gene TRBJ2-4, with 10 bases identical to TRBD1. V lost 7 bases, J lost 3 bases, and 9 bases stayed unmatched. Germline V lookup: CDR1 SEHNR, CDR2 FQNEAQ (reference sequence). This CDR3 has 16 residues. CDR3 region: CASNEGTGEGKNIQYF. Here the CDR3 DNA reads TGTGCCAGCAACGAGGGGACAGGGGAGGGCAAAAACATTCAGTACTTC. The full variable domain, rest sourced from reference TRBV7-9 and TRBJ2-4, is DTGVSQNPRHKITKRGQNVTFRCDPISEHNRLYWYRQTLGQGPEFLTYFQNEAQLEKSRLLSDRFSAERPKGSFSTLEIQRTEQGDSAMYLCASNEGTGEGKNIQYFGAGTRLSVL.

This rearrangement joins TRBV2 to TRBJ2-3; 10 bases fit TRBD2. The CDR3 is 16 residues long. Trimming removed 2 bases from V and 3 bases from J; junction bases left unmatched: 5. Germline-derived CDR1 and CDR2 are SNHLY and FYNNEI. CDR3 nucleotide sequence: TGTGCCAGCAGTGAATCGAGAGCGGGGGGGACAGATACGCAGTATTTT. This codes for CASSESRAGGTDTQYF.

The V and J genes are TRBV14 and TRBJ2-7, with D tentatively TRBD2 (5 bases). V was shortened by 1 base and J by 6 bases, with 10 bases between the two germline ends. Germline values: CDR1 SGHDN, CDR2 FVKESK. This CDR3 contains 13 residues. The CDR3 spells CASSQVRESEQYV. Here the CDR3 DNA reads TGTGCCAGCAGCCAAGTTAGGGAGAGCGAGCAGTACGTC.

The gene calls are TRBV18 and TRBJ2-7; 9 bases fit TRBD1. The CDR3 extends over 14 amino acids. V was pared by 3 bases and J by 4 bases, with 4 bases of the junction left unmatched. Germline CDR1 is KGHSH and CDR2 is LQKENI. CDR3 coding DNA: TGTGCCAGCTCACCCCAGGGACAGGGTTACGAGCAGTACTTC. Residues: CASSPQGQGYEQYF.

The chain joins TRBV11-2 to TRBJ1-1, with D hard to call. This CDR3 comprises 12 residues. Trimming pared 5 bases from V and 5 bases from J, leaving 9 bases between. The germline V gene encodes CDR1 SGHAT and CDR2 FQNNGV. The CDR3 here is CASSGEVTEAFF. In DNA form, the CDR3 reads TGTGCCAGCAGCGGTGAGGTAACTGAAGCTTTCTTT.

The chain couples TRBV11-2 to TRBJ1-5, with D unclear. Trimming took 2 bases from V and 8 from J, leaving 10 bases between them. The CDR3 is made up of 13 amino acids. Looked up from germline, CDR1 is SGHAT and CDR2 is FQNNGV. As DNA, the CDR3 is TGTGCCAGCAGCTTATCCGATGGAGAGCCCCAGCATTTT. It specifies CASSLSDGEPQHF.

This chain joins TRBV10-2 and TRBJ2-1, with 9 bases that match TRBD2. Losses at the gene ends were 3 bases for V and 3 bases for J; bases not matched to a gene: 6. The CDR3 runs 16 residues. Germline V CDR1 and CDR2: WSHSY, SAAADI. CDR3 sequence reads: CASSDKSSGGYNEQFF. CDR3 in DNA: TGCGCCAGCAGTGACAAGAGTAGCGGGGGCTACAATGAGCAGTTCTTC.

This clone was counted between two and nine times. V is TRBV3-1 (or the pseudogene TRBV3-2) and J is TRBJ2-7; 9 bases match TRBD1. V was pared by 2 bases and J by 6 bases, with 5 bases of the junction left unmatched. The CDR3 has 14 residues. CDR1 is LGHDT and CDR2 is YNNKEL in the germline V gene (reference sequence). In DNA, the CDR3 is TGTGCCAGCAGCCAAATCGGGACAGGGACCGAGCAGTACTTC. Amino acid sequence: CASSQIGTGTEQYF.

This chain joins TRBV28 and TRBJ2-3, with 8 nucleotides matching TRBD2. V lost 6 bases to trimming and J lost 2 bases; unmatched junction nucleotides: 4. CDR1 and CDR2 from the germline V gene are MDHEN and SYDVKM. The CDR3 runs to 14 residues. The DNA for the CDR3 is TGTGCCAGCAGGGCGGGGGGAAACACAGATACGCAGTATTTT. Its protein is CASRAGGNTDTQYF. Full variable domain (remainder filled in from reference TRBV28 and TRBJ2-3): DVKVTQSSRYLVKRTGEKVFLECVQDMDHENMFWYRQDPGLGLRLIYFSYDVKMKEKGDIPEGYSVSREKKERFSLILESASTNQTSMYLCASRAGGNTDTQYFGPGTRLTVL.

This rearrangement joins TRBV28 to TRBJ1-5; D is ambiguous. Germline V CDR1 and CDR2: MDHEN, SYDVKM. The germline V and J ends were trimmed by 5 bases and 0 bases, with 8 bases remaining between them. This CDR3 contains 14 residues. For the CDR3, the DNA is TGTGCCAGCAGTCCCCTTCTTAGCAATCAGCCCCAGCATTTT. Translated, it gives CASSPLLSNQPQHF.

This clone was picked up one time. The chain recombines TRBV4-1 with TRBJ1-5; D gene ambiguous. V shed 3 bases and J shed 0 bases, with 12 bases lying between them. From germline, CDR1 is MGHRA and CDR2 YSYEKL. The CDR3 is made up of 16 amino acids. The CDR3 nucleotides read TGCGCCAGCAGCCAGCCCGCGCGGCATAGCAATCAGCCCCAGCATTTT. Amino acids: CASSQPARHSNQPQHF.

This clone showed up just once. The gene calls are TRBV2 and TRBJ2-2; D perhaps matches TRBD1 (6 bases). CDR3 length: 13 amino acids. The V and J ends lost 7 bases and 4 bases respectively, with 10 bases between them. In germline, CDR1 is SNHLY, CDR2 FYNNEI. CDR3 nucleotides: TGTGCCAGCACCGGACAGTCCACCGGGGAGCTGTTTTTT. This encodes CASTGQSTGELFF.

This sequence joins TRBV19 and TRBJ1-1; perhaps TRBD1 as D (5 bases). Germline V gene sequence: CDR1 LNHDA, CDR2 SQIVND (reference sequence). The CDR3 totals 16 residues. V lost 1 base to trimming and J lost 0 bases, with 12 bases between them. DNA of the CDR3: TGTGCCAGTAGTATAGCGGGGGGGAGTATGAACACTGAAGCTTTCTTT. It is translated as CASSIAGGSMNTEAFF.

The rearrangement joins TRBV19 to TRBJ1-1, with D unresolved. The germline V gene encodes CDR1 LNHDA and CDR2 SQIVND (reference sequence). Trimming pared 3 bases from V and 0 bases from J, leaving 17 bases between. The CDR3 sequence is 17 residues long. The CDR3 coding sequence is TGTGCCAGTAGTATCCTCCTTGGAGATACCATGAACACTGAAGCTTTCTTT. Protein sequence: CASSILLGDTMNTEAFF. The complete variable domain, with remaining parts taken from reference TRBV19 and TRBJ1-1, reads DGGITQSPKYLFRKEGQNVTLSCEQNLNHDAMYWYRQDPGQGLRLIYYSQIVNDFQKGDIAEGYSVSREKKESFPLTVTSAQKNPTAFYLCASSILLGDTMNTEAFFGQGTRLTVV.

This clone occurred once. The genes are TRBV2 and TRBJ1-5; D may be TRBD1 (6 bases). In germline, CDR1 is SNHLY, CDR2 FYNNEI. Trimming removed 5 bases from V and 5 bases from J, with 13 bases in between. This CDR3 region has 14 residues. The CDR3, as DNA: TGTGCCAGCAGTATCGACAGGAAAGATCAGCCCCAGCATTTT. It translates to CASSIDRKDQPQHF.

The rearrangement joins TRBV24-1 to TRBJ2-5; TRBD1 matches 7 bases. The CDR3 spans 15 residues. Unmatched junction bases numbered 9, after V lost 3 bases and J lost 6 bases. Germline CDR1 reads KGHDR; CDR2 reads SFDVKD. CDR3 coding DNA: TGTGCCACCAGTGATATGGGACAGACTGAAAAGACCCAGTACTTC. Translation gives CATSDMGQTEKTQYF.

The chain carries TRBV11-3 and TRBJ1-1; 7 bases are shared with TRBD1. Germline V CDR1 and CDR2: SGHNT, YENEEA. The CDR3 length is 13 residues. V shed 5 bases and J 5 bases; nucleotides not matched to a gene: 5. Written as DNA, the CDR3 is TGTGCCAGCAGCCCCGCAGGGGGGACTGAAGCTTTCTTT. Translated, it gives CASSPAGGTEAFF.